These 32 T cell receptor beta chains share one sample of origin, sequenced in a study of blood T cell repertoires in COVID-19. Sequencing was performed with immunoSEQ multiplex PCR; in TCRdb, only in-frame clones are kept and a portion is missing. This sample yields under 200,000 clones, of which approximately 83% are seen a single time; around 2% belongs to the top ten. The sequenced sample consisted of peripheral blood. These receptors all come from a woman aged 80 or over with acute or convalescent COVID-19.

The CDR3 DNA is TGTGCCAGCAGTTATTATCATGGGACTAGGGTCCGAGGCGAGCAGTACTTC. It codes for CASSYYHGTRVRGEQYF. This chain uses TRBV6-2 or TRBV6-3 with TRBJ2-7; 8 bases are a match to TRBD2. V dropped 3 bases and J dropped 6; count of bases not matched to a gene: 16. Germline V gene data show CDR1 as MNHEY and CDR2 as SVGEGT. The CDR3 has 17 amino acids.

This chain uses TRBV28 with TRBJ2-5; 8 bases align to TRBD2. V lost 5 bases and J lost 7; bases outside the gene matches: 3. From germline, CDR1 is MDHEN and CDR2 SYDVKM. The CDR3 loop spans 12 amino acids. CDR3 nucleotides: TGTGCCAGCAGTCCGGGACTAGGGACCCAGTACTTC. This codes for CASSPGLGTQYF.

The rearrangement joins TRBV27 to TRBJ2-5; D not certain. Germline V CDR1 and CDR2: MNHEY, SMNVEV (reference sequence). V lost 6 bases and J 8 bases, leaving 16 bases between the germline ends. The CDR3 totals 13 residues. This CDR3 reads CASSPPTRETQYF. Here the CDR3 DNA reads TGTGCCAGCAGCCCCCCGACACGCGAAACCCAGTACTTC.

V and J are TRBV19 and TRBJ1-1; D remains unclear. The CDR3 is made up of 14 amino acids. The V end lost 7 bases, the J end lost 4 bases, and 16 bases lay between the germline ends. Per the germline V gene, CDR1 is LNHDA and CDR2 is SQIVND (reference sequence). CDR3 protein: CASIKGGLRTEAFF. The CDR3 region has the DNA TGTGCCAGTATCAAAGGAGGGTTACGCACTGAAGCTTTCTTT.

About this clone itself: Additional DNA sequences in this sample encode the identical CDR3. The DNA for the CDR3 is TGTGCCAGCAGCTCAGACAGGGGAAACGAAAAACTGTTTTTT. It codes for CASSSDRGNEKLFF. The chain links TRBV7-9 to TRBJ1-4; 8 positions agree with TRBD1. This CDR3 contains 14 residues. Germline V gene lookup returns CDR1 SEHNR and CDR2 FQNEAQ (reference sequence). Trimming removed 4 bases from V and 8 bases from J; junction bases left unmatched: 6.

Concerning this clone itself: The sample has other DNA sequences that encode this CDR3 too. This chain links TRBV19 with TRBJ1-2; D unclear. V was pared by 6 bases and J by 0 bases, with 5 bases between. This CDR3 is built from 12 residues. Germline V gives CDR1 LNHDA, CDR2 SQIVND (reference sequence). The CDR3 DNA sequence: TGTGCCAGTAGCGCAGCTAACTATGGCTACACCTTC. Its protein product is CASSAANYGYTF. Using reference TRBV19 and TRBJ1-2 for the parts outside the CDR3, the full variable domain is DGGITQSPKYLFRKEGQNVTLSCEQNLNHDAMYWYRQDPGQGLRLIYYSQIVNDFQKGDIAEGYSVSREKKESFPLTVTSAQKNPTAFYLCASSAANYGYTFGSGTRLTVV.

This clone was observed a handful of times. J is TRBJ2-7 and V is TRBV12-3 or TRBV12-4; the D gene is possibly TRBD1 (5 bases). This CDR3 is built from 12 residues. V lost 6 bases to trimming and J lost 6 bases, with 12 bases between them. The CDR3 region has the DNA TGTGCCAGCAGCCAGACAGCCGCCGAGCAGTACTTC. This codes for CASSQTAAEQYF.

The V gene is TRBV5-4, the J gene TRBJ2-2; 8 nucleotides align to TRBD1. The ends lost 2 bases at V and 0 bases at J; junction bases unmatched: 3. Germline values: CDR1 SGHNT, CDR2 YYREEE (reference sequence). CDR3 length: 16 residues. CDR3 nucleotides: TGTGCCAGCAGCTTTCCGGGACAGGCGAACACCGGGGAGCTGTTTTTT. Its protein is CASSFPGQANTGELFF.

The chain carries TRBV5-1 and TRBJ1-4; D may be TRBD1 (5 bases). Trimming shortened V by 3 bases and J by 5 bases, and 11 bases separated the two germline ends. The CDR3 consists of 14 residues. Germline loops: CDR1 SGHRS, CDR2 YFSETQ. The CDR3 here is CASSSDSQNEKLFF. Written as DNA, the CDR3 is TGCGCCAGCAGCTCCGACAGCCAGAATGAAAAACTGTTTTTT.

CDR3 loop: CASSWTGESFDEQYF. The CDR3 DNA is TGTGCCAGCAGTTGGACAGGGGAGTCGTTTGACGAGCAGTACTTC. The chain employs TRBV6-6 and TRBJ2-7, with 9 positions matching TRBD1. The V and J ends lost 4 bases and 5 bases, in that order; junction bases with no gene match: 9. Germline values: CDR1 MNHNY, CDR2 SVGAGI (reference sequence). The CDR3 has 15 residues.

The V gene is TRBV11-2, the J gene TRBJ2-7; 8 bases fit TRBD2. Germline values: CDR1 SGHAT, CDR2 FQNNGV. V lost 5 bases to trimming and J lost 6 bases; unmatched junction nucleotides: 15. The CDR3 extends over 16 amino acids. CDR3 DNA sequence: TGTGCCAGCAGCGGAGTAGGACTGACTAGCGTCCGCGAGCAGTACTTC. Its translation is CASSGVGLTSVREQYF.

The J gene is TRBJ2-7, the V gene TRBV6-6; D gene ambiguous. CDR3 size: 16 residues. The V end lost 0 bases, the J end lost 3 bases, and 15 bases lay between the germline ends. Looked up from germline, CDR1 is MNHNY and CDR2 is SVGAGI (reference sequence). CDR3 in amino acids: CASSYSSPQGGYEQYF. The CDR3 DNA follows: TGTGCCAGCAGTTACTCGAGCCCACAAGGCGGCTACGAGCAGTACTTC.

Turning to this clone: The sample carries other DNA sequences with the same CDR3. CDR3 sequence (DNA): TGTGCCAGCAGAACAGGGGGCTATGGCTACACCTTC. Translation gives CASRTGGYGYTF. V usage is TRBV6-5 and J usage is TRBJ1-2, with 8 bases matching TRBD1. In germline, CDR1 is MNHEY, CDR2 SVGAGI. V lost 6 bases to trimming and J lost 4 bases; unmatched junction nucleotides: 1. This CDR3 comprises 12 residues.

The rearrangement uses TRBV11-3 and TRBJ2-5, with D possibly matching TRBD1 (5 bases). V lost 4 bases and J 7 bases, leaving 16 bases between the germline ends. Germline V gene data show CDR1 as SGHNT and CDR2 as YENEEA. The CDR3 sequence is 14 residues long. The CDR3, as DNA: TGTGCCAGCAGCTCATCAGGGCTATCGGGGACCCAGTACTTC. Translation: CASSSSGLSGTQYF.

The chain is built from TRBV5-1 and TRBJ2-7; perhaps TRBD1 as D (7 bases). The CDR3 is 17 amino acids. Germline V gives CDR1 SGHRS, CDR2 YFSETQ. Trimming pared 1 base from V and 0 bases from J, leaving 17 bases between. In nucleotides, the CDR3 is TGCGCCAGCAGCTTGTCGTCCATTCAGGGGGGCTCCTACGAGCAGTACTTC. It encodes CASSLSSIQGGSYEQYF.

The rearrangement links TRBV29-1 to TRBJ2-3, with D perhaps matching TRBD1 (6 bases). This CDR3 region has 17 residues. The ends were cut back, 3 bases at V and 3 bases at J, with 22 bases in the middle. The germline gives CDR1 SQVTM, CDR2 ANQGSEA. This CDR3 is CSVDQGLGAMGTDTQYF. CDR3 nucleotides: TGCAGCGTTGACCAGGGTTTGGGGGCGATGGGAACAGATACGCAGTATTTT.

The chain is built from TRBV28 and TRBJ1-2, with 9 nucleotides matching TRBD1. V shed 3 bases and J 6 bases; nucleotides not matched to a gene: 5. Germline lookup yields CDR1 MDHEN and CDR2 SYDVKM. This CDR3 spans 14 amino acids. CDR3 sequence: CASSFRDRAHGYTF. The DNA of the CDR3 is TGTGCCAGCAGTTTCCGGGACAGGGCCCATGGCTACACCTTC.

This chain uses TRBV30 with TRBJ2-4; 7 bases map to TRBD1. Germline assignment: CDR1 GTSNPN and CDR2 SVGIG (reference sequence). The CDR3 spans 12 residues. V dropped 1 base and J dropped 8; count of bases not matched to a gene: 2. In DNA, the CDR3 is TGTGCCTGGAGTGCAGGGGGATACATTCAGTACTTC. It is translated as CAWSAGGYIQYF.

The chain uses TRBV9 and TRBJ1-1, with 9 bases that match TRBD1. CDR1 is SGDLS and CDR2 is YYNGEE in the germline V gene. J gave up 7 bases and V 2 bases, and 3 bases lay outside the gene matches. The CDR3 is 13 amino acids. The CDR3 region has the DNA TGTGCCAGCAGCGTCAGGGGACAGGGTGAAGCTTTCTTT. As protein: CASSVRGQGEAFF.

In its sample, this clone was seen a few times. V is TRBV20-1 and J is TRBJ1-2, with D tentatively TRBD1 (6 bases). Germline CDR1 DFQATT, CDR2 SNEGSKA (reference sequence). V was pared by 5 bases and J by 7 bases, with 11 bases between. The CDR3 is 11 amino acids. The chain's CDR3 is CSAPQGSGYTF. The CDR3 nucleotides read TGCAGTGCTCCACAGGGTTCTGGCTACACCTTC.

This clone was counted once. The rearrangement uses TRBV19 and TRBJ1-4; D gene ambiguous. From germline, CDR1 is LNHDA and CDR2 SQIVND (reference sequence). The CDR3 covers 15 residues. V shed 6 bases and J shed 0 bases, with 11 bases lying between them. The CDR3 loop reads CASRTLRTTNEKLFF. Written as DNA, the CDR3 is TGTGCCAGTAGAACCTTGAGGACAACTAATGAAAAACTGTTTTTT.

In the case of this clone: Sequence at one end of the junction differs from germline and may be a read error. Other nucleotide sequences in the sample specify the same CDR3. The genes are TRBV3-1 (or the pseudogene TRBV3-2) and TRBJ2-5; 9 bases line up with TRBD2. The germline CDR1 and CDR2 sequences are LGHDT and YNNKEL (reference sequence). There are 14 residues in the CDR3. The CDR3 loop reads CPSQLAGGAGTQYF. DNA for the CDR3: TGTCCCAGCCAACTGGCGGGGGGGGCGGGCACCCAGTACTTC.

The gene calls are TRBV28 and TRBJ2-4, with 7 positions matching TRBD2. The CDR3 has 15 residues. CDR1 and CDR2 from the germline V gene are MDHEN and SYDVKM. Trimming at V came to 4 bases and at J to 2 bases, leaving 5 bases not matched to a gene. The CDR3 DNA sequence: TGTGCCAGCAGTTCTCGCGGGGGAACCAAAAACATTCAGTACTTC. Its protein is CASSSRGGTKNIQYF.

The V call is TRBV30, the J call TRBJ2-2, with D tentatively TRBD1 (6 bases). V was cut by 5 bases and J by 4 bases, with 14 bases left in between. Germline V gene sequence: CDR1 GTSNPN, CDR2 SVGIG (reference sequence). There are 14 residues in the CDR3. The CDR3 DNA follows: TGTGCCTGGGGTCGTCTCAGGGGCACCGGGGAGCTGTTTTTT. Translated, it gives CAWGRLRGTGELFF. The variable domain in full, with the rest retrieved from reference TRBV30 and TRBJ2-2, is SQTIHQWPATLVQPVGSPLSLECTVEGTSNPNLYWYRQAAGRGLQLLFYSVGIGQISSEVPQNLSASRPQDRQFILSSKKLLLSDSGFYLCAWGRLRGTGELFFGEGSRLTVL.

The V call is TRBV5-6, the J call TRBJ2-7, with a possible D match to TRBD1 (5 bases). CDR3 length: 12 residues. Trimming pared 1 base from V and 4 bases from J, leaving 6 bases between. Germline assignment: CDR1 SGHDT and CDR2 YYEEEE. CDR3 sequence reads: CASSLQGYEQYF. The DNA for the CDR3 is TGTGCCAGCAGCTTGCAGGGTTACGAGCAGTACTTC. Complete variable domain (other parts from reference TRBV5-6 and TRBJ2-7): DAGVTQSPTHLIKTRGQQVTLRCSPKSGHDTVSWYQQALGQGPQFIFQYYEEEERQRGNFPDRFSGHQFPNYSSELNVNALLLGDSALYLCASSLQGYEQYFGPGTRLTVT.

The genes are TRBV11-2 and TRBJ2-2, with 8 bases fitting TRBD2. The germline gives CDR1 SGHAT, CDR2 FQNNGV. The CDR3 is 15 residues long. J lost 4 bases, V lost 5 bases, and 6 bases had no gene match. The CDR3 loop is CASSMNSGVTGELFF. The CDR3 nucleotides are TGTGCCAGCAGCATGAATAGCGGGGTCACCGGGGAGCTGTTTTTT. The complete variable domain, with remaining parts taken from reference TRBV11-2 and TRBJ2-2, reads EAGVAQSPRYKIIEKRQSVAFWCNPISGHATLYWYQQILGQGPKLLIQFQNNGVVDDSQLPKDRFSAERLKGVDSTLKIQPAKLEDSAVYLCASSMNSGVTGELFFGEGSRLTVL.

Only one count was recorded for this clone. The CDR3 nucleotides are TGTGCCAGCAGCGCCCCGGTCGAGCAGTACTTC. Its protein is CASSAPVEQYF. The rearrangement joins TRBV5-5 to TRBJ2-7; D ambiguous. CDR1 and CDR2 (germline): SGHKS, YYEKEE (reference sequence). CDR3 length: 11 amino acids. V shed 4 bases and J shed 6 bases, with 8 bases lying between them.

The CDR3 is CAWIPPGARTGELFF. DNA of the CDR3: TGTGCCTGGATCCCCCCAGGGGCGAGGACCGGGGAGCTGTTTTTT. The rearrangement links TRBV30 to TRBJ2-2, with TRBD1 as a possible D gene (6 bases). This CDR3 has 15 residues. Trimming took 4 bases from V and 5 from J, leaving 17 bases between them. The germline V gene has CDR1 GTSNPN and CDR2 SVGIG (reference sequence).

This clone turned up a few times. CDR3 bases: TGTGCCAGCAGTGAATTTTCCCCGGGCCGAGCGGGCTACGAGCAGTACTTC. Encoded protein: CASSEFSPGRAGYEQYF. This sequence joins TRBV25-1 and TRBJ2-7, with D perhaps matching TRBD2 (6 bases). Trimming took off 1 base at V and 3 bases at J, with 19 bases between the two ends. CDR1 and CDR2 (germline): MGHDK, SYGVNS. The CDR3 spans 17 residues.

CDR3 DNA: TGCGCCAGCACCGACCGGGACAGCTACGAGCAGTACTTC. Translating it yields CASTDRDSYEQYF. The V call is TRBV5-1, the J call TRBJ2-7; 7 bases are a match to TRBD1. V gave up 6 bases and J gave up 3 bases; unmatched junction bases: 6. CDR1 is SGHRS, CDR2 YFSETQ, per germline. The length of the CDR3 is 13 residues.

V gene TRBV7-9 combines with J gene TRBJ1-1; maybe TRBD1 (6 bases). The CDR3 is 13 residues long. The germline CDR1 and CDR2 sequences are SEHNR and FQNEAQ (reference sequence). V was cut by 3 bases and J by 1 base, with 6 bases left in between. The CDR3 DNA reads TGTGCCAGCAGCTTGGGGGCGAACACTGAAGCTTTCTTT. Translating it yields CASSLGANTEAFF.

This clone was picked up a small number of times. The V call is TRBV6-6, the J call TRBJ1-5; the D gene is possibly TRBD1 (6 bases). The CDR3 runs 12 residues. V lost 8 bases, J lost 5 bases, and 10 bases lay in between. Germline assignment: CDR1 MNHNY and CDR2 SVGAGI (reference sequence). The chain's CDR3 is CASGDNYQPQHF. In nucleotides, the CDR3 is TGTGCCAGCGGGGACAATTATCAGCCCCAGCATTTT.